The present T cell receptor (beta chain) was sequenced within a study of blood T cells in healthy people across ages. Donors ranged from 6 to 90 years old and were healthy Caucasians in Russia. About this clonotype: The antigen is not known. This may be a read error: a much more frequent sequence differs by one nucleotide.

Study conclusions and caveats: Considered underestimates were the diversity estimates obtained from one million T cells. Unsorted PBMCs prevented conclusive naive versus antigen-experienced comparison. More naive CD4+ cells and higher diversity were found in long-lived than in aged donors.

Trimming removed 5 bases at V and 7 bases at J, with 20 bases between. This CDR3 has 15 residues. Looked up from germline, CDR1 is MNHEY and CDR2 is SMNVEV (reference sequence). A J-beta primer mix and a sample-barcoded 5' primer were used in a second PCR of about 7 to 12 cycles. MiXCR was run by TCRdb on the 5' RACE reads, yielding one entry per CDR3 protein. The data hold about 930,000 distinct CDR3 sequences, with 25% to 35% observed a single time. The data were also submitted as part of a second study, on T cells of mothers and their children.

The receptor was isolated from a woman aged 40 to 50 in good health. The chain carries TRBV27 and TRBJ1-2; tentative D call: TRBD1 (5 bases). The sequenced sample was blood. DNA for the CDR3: TGTGCCAGCAGTCCCGTTGACAGAATTCTCTGTGGCTACACCTTC. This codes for CASSPVDRILCGYTF.